The clone carrying this T cell receptor beta chain was counted a few times. The antigen is undetermined. This specimen belongs to a study of beta chain features in type 1 diabetes. Germline assignment: CDR1 SNHLY and CDR2 FYNNEI. V lost 7 bases and J lost 10, with 14 bases in between. The CDR3 has 12 residues. Based on CD45RO/CCR7/CD25/CD127/CD95/CD27, CD4+ regulatory, stem cell-like memory, naive and central memory cells were sorted. Each of the sorted populations had a purity greater than 95%. Expressed TCRB transcripts were sequenced, since all the RNA that had been isolated was reverse transcribed. Clones were read by immunoSEQ multiplex PCR, and TCRdb kept only the in-frame ones, dropping some. The sample yields roughly 290,000 clones, 7% to 9% seen once. Study results and caveats: The analysis here could not establish whether HLA type shapes TCRB rearrangement.

The chain is built from TRBV2 and TRBJ2-1; the D gene could be TRBD1 or TRBD2 (5 bases each). This clonotype was sampled from a woman younger than 30 in good health. Sequencing used central memory CD4+ T cells from blood. CDR3 nucleotide sequence: TGTGCCAGCACGAAGTCCGGGGACGAGCAGTTCTTC. Amino acid sequence: CASTKSGDEQFF.